This TCR beta chain stems from a study of beta chain features in type 1 diabetes. In germline, CDR1 is LGHNA, CDR2 YSLEER. Between the trimmed V and J ends, which lost 0 bases and 4 bases, there was a span of 11 bases. CDR3 length equals 15 residues. Expressed TCRB transcripts got sequenced, as all isolated RNA was reverse transcribed. This table comes from immunoSEQ multiplex PCR, and its TCRdb copy is limited to in-frame clones, with some not included. The sample yields hundreds of thousands of clones, roughly 12% seen once. Sequences were obtained from naive CD4+ T cells from blood. This rearrangement joins TRBV4-3 to TRBJ2-3; D unclear. The receptor was isolated from a young man in good health. The CDR3 sequence is CASSQDMRPPDTQYF. The CDR3 DNA reads TGCGCCAGCAGCCAAGATATGCGGCCCCCAGATACGCAGTATTTT.